Only a few counts were recorded for the clone carrying this T cell receptor (beta chain). The antigen remains unidentified. Arm-PCR of CDR3 regions with iRepertoire HTBI primers generated TCR beta libraries. TCRdb fed the multiplex PCR reads into MiXCR, producing one record per CDR3 protein. The repertoire holds about 460,000 distinct CDR3 sequences, about 20% seen once, with around 13% in the top ten. This specimen belongs to a study of regulatory T cells in long-lasting Graves disease. Study-level information: Persistent Graves' disease required over 5 years of antithyroid drugs and positive TSH receptor antibodies.

Study results and limitations: Persistent disease exhibited a predilection for TRBV28, TRBJ1-2 and TRBJ2-5.

Documented time point: persistent/refractory GD, antithyroid drugs over 5 years with positive TRAb. The TCR library was made from RNA that had been extracted from PBMCs in TRIzol. EDTA tubes received nine milliliters of drawn peripheral blood. In germline, CDR1 is MNHNS, CDR2 SASEGT. The CDR3 runs 13 residues. Trimming pared 8 bases from V and 7 bases from J, leaving 14 bases between. The origin of this receptor is a female donor with Graves disease. Sequences were derived from peripheral blood mononuclear cells (PBMCs), sampled when the disease was refractory, from a patient treated with antithyroid drugs. The gene calls are TRBV6-1 and TRBJ2-2; the D is unclear. CDR3 sequence (DNA): TGTGCCAGCCAAGGTGCCGCGCGCGGGGAGCTGTTTTTT. It yields the protein CASQGAARGELFF.